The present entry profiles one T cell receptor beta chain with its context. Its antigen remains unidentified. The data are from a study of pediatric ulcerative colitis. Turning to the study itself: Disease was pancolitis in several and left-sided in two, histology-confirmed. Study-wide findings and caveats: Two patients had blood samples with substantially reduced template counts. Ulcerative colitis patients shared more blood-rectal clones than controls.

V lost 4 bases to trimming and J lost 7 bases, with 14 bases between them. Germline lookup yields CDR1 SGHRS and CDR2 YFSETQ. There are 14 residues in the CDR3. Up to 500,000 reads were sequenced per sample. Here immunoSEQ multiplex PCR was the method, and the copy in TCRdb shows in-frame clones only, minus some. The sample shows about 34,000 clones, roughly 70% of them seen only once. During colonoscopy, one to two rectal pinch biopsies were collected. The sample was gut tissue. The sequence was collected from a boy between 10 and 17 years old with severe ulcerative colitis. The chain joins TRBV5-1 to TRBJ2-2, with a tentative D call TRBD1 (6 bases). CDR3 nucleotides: TGCGCCAGCAGCCTCGTACAGGGAATCGGGGAGCTGTTTTTT. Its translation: CASSLVQGIGELFF.